This T cell receptor beta chain emerged from a study of T cells after posttransplantation cyclophosphamide. Study observations and caveats: After PTCy, TRB diversity resembled that of CNI/methotrexate controls.

In this sample, this clone turned up a few times. Antigen specificity is unknown. CDR1 and CDR2 (germline): MNHNY, SVGAGI (reference sequence). V gave up 5 bases and J gave up 7 bases, with 21 bases separating them. CDR3 length: 16 residues. Sequencing was performed with immunoSEQ multiplex PCR; in TCRdb, only in-frame clones are kept and a portion is missing. In the table there are 35,000 to 40,000 clones, approximately 78% of which are singletons. Treatment was busulfan-fludarabine conditioning, a marrow graft, and cyclophosphamide on days +3 and +4. The sequence derives from a female patient in her 40s who received an allogeneic stem cell transplant from a related donor, was CMV-positive, and had no GVHD. Some T cells may have originated in the graft donor. The sample was CD4+ T cells sorted from blood, taken approximately 2,000 days after a stem cell transplant with posttransplant cyclophosphamide. The chain uses TRBV6-6 and TRBJ1-5, with D perhaps TRBD1 (6 bases). The CDR3 spells CASSGIGSGVEQPQHF. DNA for the CDR3: TGTGCCAGCAGTGGGATAGGTTCAGGGGTCGAGCAGCCCCAGCATTTT.